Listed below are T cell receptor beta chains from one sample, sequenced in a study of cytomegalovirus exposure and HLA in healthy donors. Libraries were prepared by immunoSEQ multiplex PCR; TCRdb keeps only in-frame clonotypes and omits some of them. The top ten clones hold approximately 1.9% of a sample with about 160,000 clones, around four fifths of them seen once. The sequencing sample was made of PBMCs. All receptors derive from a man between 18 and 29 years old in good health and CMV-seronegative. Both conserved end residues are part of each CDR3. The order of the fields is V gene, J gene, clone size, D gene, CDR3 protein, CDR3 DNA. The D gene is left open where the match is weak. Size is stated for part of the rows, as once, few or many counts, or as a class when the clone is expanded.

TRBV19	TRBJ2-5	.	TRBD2	CASTRGSGRRETQYF	TGTGCCAGTACCCGGGGTAGCGGGAGGAGAGAGACCCAGTACTTC
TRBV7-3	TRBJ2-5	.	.	CASSLGPNTRETQYF	TGTGCCAGCAGCTTAGGGCCCAATACACGGGAGACCCAGTACTTC
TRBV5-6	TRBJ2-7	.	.	CASSLGARGYEQYF	TGTGCCAGCAGCTTGGGCGCCCGAGGGTACGAGCAGTACTTC
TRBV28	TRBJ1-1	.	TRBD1	CASSLGTGSTEAFF	TGTGCCAGCAGTTTGGGGACAGGGTCCACTGAAGCTTTCTTT
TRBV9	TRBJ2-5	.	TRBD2	CASSKREAFQETQYF	TGTGCCAGCAGCAAGCGGGAGGCCTTCCAAGAGACCCAGTACTTC
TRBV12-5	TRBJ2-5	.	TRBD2	CASGSFGRGREETQYF	TGTGCTAGTGGTTCCTTCGGGAGGGGTCGGGAAGAGACCCAGTACTTC
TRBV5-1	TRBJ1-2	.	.	CASSPGGVSYGYTF	TGCGCCAGCAGCCCGGGGGGGGTGAGCTATGGCTACACCTTC
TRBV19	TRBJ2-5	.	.	CASRRRQQETQYF	TGTGCCAGCCGACGCAGACAGCAAGAGACCCAGTACTTC
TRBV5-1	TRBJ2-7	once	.	CASFNRGNSYEQYF	TGCGCCAGCTTCAATCGGGGAAACTCCTACGAGCAGTACTTC
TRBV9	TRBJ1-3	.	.	CASSVYGNTIYF	TGTGCCAGCAGCGTTTATGGAAACACCATATATTTT